Below are 30 T cell receptor beta chains sequenced from a single sample in a study of patients and donors after allogeneic stem cell transplantation. TCRdb processed the RT-PCR reads anew with MiXCR; each CDR3 protein has one entry. The sample contains fewer than 250,000 distinct CDR3 sequences, roughly 15% of which appear only once. The sequencing input was blood, either unsorted or a sorted T cell fraction (not recorded which). All receptors come from a human donor who was either an allogeneic HSCT recipient or a stem cell or donor lymphocyte infusion donor (not recorded which). It is not recorded whose cells these are; they may come from a transplant donor.

The chain is built from TRBV20-1 and TRBJ1-1, with TRBD1 identical over 7 bases. The J segment lost 4 bases and the V segment lost 5 bases, leaving 7 bases of the junction unmatched. The CDR3 covers 13 residues. Germline CDR1 DFQATT, CDR2 SNEGSKA (reference sequence). DNA for the CDR3: TGCAGTGCTCATGCAGGGGGGAGCACTGAAGCTTTCTTT. This encodes CSAHAGGSTEAFF.

This clonotype was seen at least ten times. This chain uses TRBV29-1 with TRBJ2-7; no clear D. CDR3 length: 12 amino acids. Germline CDR1 is SQVTM and CDR2 is ANQGSEA. Trimming took off 4 bases at V and 5 bases at J, with 12 bases between the two ends. The CDR3 DNA reads TGCAGCGTTGTAGATGGGTCCAACGAGCAGTACTTC. This encodes CSVVDGSNEQYF.

This chain links TRBV7-2 with TRBJ2-5; 7 bases are a match to TRBD2. Germline trimming cut 8 bases from V and 2 bases from J; bases unmatched to any gene: 17. Germline-derived CDR1 and CDR2 are SGHTA and FQGNSA. CDR3 length: 17 amino acids. The CDR3 sequence: CASQREGRARGQETQYF. In nucleotides, the CDR3 is TGTGCCAGCCAACGAGAGGGGAGGGCCCGGGGTCAAGAGACCCAGTACTTC.

This chain links TRBV20-1 with TRBJ2-1; 7 nucleotides match TRBD2. Germline V CDR1 and CDR2: DFQATT, SNEGSKA (reference sequence). After removal of 0 bases from V and 7 bases from J, the junction contained 12 bases not matched to a gene. This CDR3 region has 16 residues. CDR3 nucleotides: TGCAGTGCTAGAGATGTGACTAGCACCGTTAAAAATGAGCAGTTCTTC. Translation gives CSARDVTSTVKNEQFF.

The chain couples TRBV7-2 to TRBJ2-3; tentative D call: TRBD2 (5 bases). Germline CDR1 is SGHTA and CDR2 is FQGNSA. V was clipped by 5 bases and J by 0 bases, with 12 bases between them. The CDR3 spans 15 residues. CDR3 region: CASSLGRGSTDTQYF. CDR3 sequence (DNA): TGTGCCAGCAGCCTAGGCCGGGGAAGCACAGATACGCAGTATTTT.

This clonotype was seen ten or more times. V gene TRBV7-3 combines with J gene TRBJ2-3; TRBD1 matches 7 bases. Germline V gives CDR1 SGHTA, CDR2 FQGTGA. Unmatched junction bases numbered 7, after V lost 1 base and J lost 3 bases. This CDR3 contains 16 residues. The CDR3 DNA sequence: TGTGCCAGCAGCTTAAACGCCCCCAGGGGGACAGATACGCAGTATTTT. It translates to CASSLNAPRGTDTQYF.

This clonotype was recorded a few times. The chain joins TRBV11-3 to TRBJ2-7; TRBD2 agrees at 13 bases. Germline V lookup: CDR1 SGHNT, CDR2 YENEEA. This CDR3 is built from 13 residues. The trim removed 8 bases at V and 4 bases at J, leaving 2 bases unmatched. The CDR3 region is CASRLAGGYEQYF. The CDR3 coding sequence is TGTGCCAGCCGACTAGCGGGAGGATACGAGCAGTACTTC.

This chain's CDR3 is CASSPQGSLADNTEAFF. The CDR3, as DNA: TGTGCCAGCTCGCCCCAGGGATCCCTCGCCGATAACACTGAAGCTTTCTTT. This chain connects TRBV18 to TRBJ1-1; a weak D match, TRBD1 (5 bases). The V and J ends lost 6 bases and 2 bases respectively, with 22 bases between them. Germline V gene sequence: CDR1 KGHSH, CDR2 LQKENI. The CDR3 loop spans 17 amino acids.

Many counts were recorded for this clonotype. V gene TRBV6-4 combines with J gene TRBJ2-3, with TRBD1 matching over 7 bases. This CDR3 comprises 14 residues. After removal of 4 bases from V and 4 bases from J, the junction contained 5 bases not matched to a gene. The V gene's germline CDR1 is MRHNA and CDR2 SNTAGT. The CDR3 loop reads CASSATGEADTQYF. The CDR3 DNA sequence: TGTGCCAGCAGTGCCACAGGGGAAGCAGATACGCAGTATTTT.

This clonotype was picked up a small number of times. This chain uses TRBV7-8 with TRBJ2-3, with 7 bases that match TRBD2. V shed 5 bases, J shed 2 bases, and the junction held 10 bases outside the gene matches. CDR1 and CDR2 from the germline V gene are SGHVS and FQNEAQ. The length of the CDR3 is 16 residues. CDR3 loop: CASSHRLAKNTDTQYF. CDR3 DNA: TGTGCCAGCAGCCACCGACTAGCTAAGAACACAGATACGCAGTATTTT.

The J gene is TRBJ2-2, the V gene TRBV25-1; TRBD2 matches at 8 bases. The junction had 7 bases not matched to a gene; V was cut back by 7 bases and J by 6 bases. Germline V gene lookup returns CDR1 MGHDK and CDR2 SYGVNS. This CDR3 spans 14 amino acids. The CDR3 DNA reads as TGTGCCAGCACAGGTCGGGGGGGTCCCGGGGAGCTGTTTTTT. Its protein is CASTGRGGPGELFF.

This clonotype turned up a few times. The chain couples TRBV6-1 to TRBJ1-1; 8 bases fit TRBD1. CDR3 length: 14 amino acids. V lost 6 bases to trimming and J lost 5 bases; unmatched junction nucleotides: 8. The germline V gene has CDR1 MNHNS and CDR2 SASEGT. The CDR3 region has the DNA TGTGCCAGCAGACTAAGGACAGGGAGGACTGAAGCTTTCTTT. This sequence encodes CASRLRTGRTEAFF.

This chain links TRBV28 with TRBJ2-4; 8 nucleotides align to TRBD1. With V trimmed by 3 bases and J by 3 bases, 7 bases remained unmatched. CDR3 length: 16 residues. Germline V gene lookup returns CDR1 MDHEN and CDR2 SYDVKM. CDR3 in DNA: TGTGCCAGCAGTTTTGGCCAGGGGGCTTTCAAAAACATTCAGTACTTC. Amino acids: CASSFGQGAFKNIQYF.

This clonotype was picked up many times. The gene calls are TRBV6-2 or TRBV6-3 and TRBJ2-1; TRBD2 aligns across 9 bases. The CDR3 consists of 17 residues. V gave up 0 bases and J gave up 1 base; unmatched junction bases: 4. Germline V gene data show CDR1 as MNHEY and CDR2 as SVGEGT. The chain's CDR3 is CASSYSGLAYSYNEQFF. The CDR3 nucleotides are TGTGCCAGCAGTTACTCCGGACTAGCGTATTCCTACAATGAGCAGTTCTTC.

This clonotype was detected a few times. The chain couples TRBV5-1 to TRBJ1-1; the D gene is possibly TRBD1 (6 bases). Germline lookup yields CDR1 SGHRS and CDR2 YFSETQ. The CDR3 spans 15 residues. V dropped 7 bases and J dropped 0 bases, with 16 bases sitting between them. The CDR3 sequence is CASCRGPTMNTEAFF. CDR3 bases: TGCGCCAGCTGCAGGGGTCCTACCATGAACACTGAAGCTTTCTTT.

This clonotype was detected only a few times. This chain links TRBV6-1 with TRBJ2-7, with TRBD1 as a possible D gene (5 bases). V shed 8 bases and J shed 1 base, with 12 bases lying between them. The CDR3 contains 13 residues. Germline values: CDR1 MNHNS, CDR2 SASEGT. CDR3 sequence reads: CASLQGSSYEQYF. In DNA form, the CDR3 reads TGTGCCAGCCTCCAGGGATCATCCTACGAGCAGTACTTC.

The chain has TRBV19 and TRBJ1-2; D unresolved. Per the germline V gene, CDR1 is LNHDA and CDR2 is SQIVND (reference sequence). Trimming removed 0 bases from V and 0 bases from J, with 8 bases in between. The CDR3 is 15 residues long. Here the CDR3 DNA reads TGTGCCAGTAGTATAGATTTTCAGGCTAACTATGGCTACACCTTC. The encoded protein is CASSIDFQANYGYTF.

V gene TRBV4-2 combines with J gene TRBJ2-3; D ambiguous. V lost 0 bases and J lost 0, with 13 bases in between. Germline CDR1 is LGHNA and CDR2 is YNFKEQ. The CDR3 sequence is 17 residues long. CDR3 nucleotide sequence: TGTGCCAGCAGCCAAGAACGACGGCTTACTAGCACAGATACGCAGTATTTT. It translates to CASSQERRLTSTDTQYF.

This clonotype was recorded a few times. This chain joins TRBV5-1 and TRBJ1-2; no definite D call. The germline gives CDR1 SGHRS, CDR2 YFSETQ. This CDR3 comprises 15 residues. V was trimmed by 4 bases and J by 1 base, leaving 14 bases between them. The CDR3 reads CASSESRRGNYGYTF. The CDR3 coding sequence is TGCGCCAGCAGCGAGTCAAGGCGGGGTAACTATGGCTACACCTTC.

This chain joins TRBV3-1 and TRBJ2-7, with D hard to call. The length of the CDR3 is 15 residues. Looked up from germline, CDR1 is LGHDT and CDR2 is YNNKEL (reference sequence). V lost 1 base, J lost 4 bases, and 14 bases lay in between. The CDR3 region is CASSQVALGNYEQYF. CDR3 DNA: TGTGCCAGCAGCCAAGTCGCACTCGGAAATTACGAGCAGTACTTC.

The V and J genes are TRBV7-3 and TRBJ1-1; D unclear. The CDR3 contains 13 residues. Germline V gene sequence: CDR1 SGHTA, CDR2 FQGTGA. Trimming took off 3 bases at V and 1 base at J, with 6 bases between the two ends. CDR3 loop: CASSFDQNTEAFF. CDR3 in DNA: TGTGCCAGCAGCTTCGACCAGAACACTGAAGCTTTCTTT.

This clonotype appeared a few times. The CDR3 region has the DNA TGCGCCAGCAGCCAAGATGCAGGGACCCCCACAGATACGCAGTATTTT. Translated, it gives CASSQDAGTPTDTQYF. The genes are TRBV4-3 and TRBJ2-3, with D possibly called TRBD1 or TRBD2 (5 bases each). Germline V lookup: CDR1 LGHNA, CDR2 YSLEER. The CDR3 spans 16 residues. The V end was cut by 0 bases, the J end by 2 bases, with 12 bases between.

This chain links TRBV6-1 with TRBJ1-5; D uncertain. The CDR3 contains 20 residues. The germline gives CDR1 MNHNS, CDR2 SASEGT. Trimming removed 4 bases at V and 6 bases at J, with 31 bases between. In DNA, the CDR3 is TGTGCCAGCAGTGCTACTACCAGTGGTGGAGTTCGTGGGTTTTTTCAGCCCCAGCATTTT. As protein: CASSATTSGGVRGFFQPQHF.

This clonotype was observed at least ten times. V and J are TRBV6-2 or TRBV6-3 and TRBJ2-3; D ambiguous. The CDR3 has 12 amino acids. V lost 7 bases and J 8 bases, leaving 13 bases between the germline ends. Germline CDR1 reads MNHEY; CDR2 reads SVGEGT. This CDR3 is CASTERRATQYF. In DNA, the CDR3 is TGTGCCAGCACCGAACGACGGGCTACGCAGTATTTT.

The V gene is TRBV27, the J gene TRBJ2-5, with 8 nucleotides matching TRBD2. The CDR3 loop spans 15 amino acids. Germline V CDR1 and CDR2: MNHEY, SMNVEV (reference sequence). V shed 3 bases, J shed 0 bases, and the junction held 3 bases outside the gene matches. As DNA, the CDR3 is TGTGCCAGCAGTTTGGGCGGGGGGTACCAAGAGACCCAGTACTTC. Protein: CASSLGGGYQETQYF.

This clonotype occurred many times. This chain connects TRBV12-3 or TRBV12-4 to TRBJ2-3; D may be TRBD2 (6 bases). The V end was cut by 3 bases, the J end by 0 bases, with 7 bases between. The CDR3 is 14 amino acids. The CDR3 sequence is CASSLRESTDTQYF. In DNA form, the CDR3 reads TGTGCCAGCAGTTTGCGGGAAAGCACAGATACGCAGTATTTT.

In this sample, this clonotype turned up many times. The V and J genes are TRBV15 and TRBJ2-3; D remains ambiguous. Deletions cut 2 bases from V and 0 bases from J, with 9 bases between. This CDR3 contains 15 residues. Germline lookup yields CDR1 LNHNV and CDR2 YYDKDF (reference sequence). CDR3 residues: CATSRSVDSTDTQYF. The CDR3 DNA is TGTGCCACCAGCAGATCTGTAGATAGCACAGATACGCAGTATTTT.

Only a few counts were recorded for this clonotype. The V and J genes are TRBV10-3 and TRBJ2-5; 7 nucleotides match TRBD2. The junction had 8 bases not matched to a gene; V was cut back by 6 bases and J by 4 bases. CDR1 ENHRY and CDR2 SYGVKD come from the germline V gene. The CDR3 is 14 amino acids. For the CDR3, the DNA is TGTGCCATCAGGGACCCGGGGAGGGGAGAGACCCAGTACTTC. It specifies CAIRDPGRGETQYF.

Ten or more counts support this clonotype. The chain links TRBV6-1 to TRBJ2-7; D uncertain. The CDR3 has 14 residues. With 0 bases removed from V and 6 bases from J, the gap between germline ends came to 12 bases. Germline CDR1 MNHNS, CDR2 SASEGT. The CDR3 protein is CASSEADSPPEQYF. The CDR3 coding sequence is TGTGCCAGCAGTGAAGCAGACTCCCCTCCCGAGCAGTACTTC.

CDR3 sequence: CASSRGLAGGRSAYEQFF. CDR3 in DNA: TGTGCCAGCAGCCGGGGACTAGCGGGGGGGCGTTCTGCCTATGAGCAGTTCTTC. The rearrangement joins TRBV6-1 to TRBJ2-1; the match to TRBD2 covers 16 bases. This CDR3 region has 18 residues. Germline V gene data show CDR1 as MNHNS and CDR2 as SASEGT. With 6 bases clipped from V and 8 bases from J, the junction kept 13 bases outside the gene matches.